The clone carrying this T cell receptor beta chain was seen only a few times. Its antigen is undetermined. The source of the sample is a study of beta chain features in type 1 diabetes. The study reverse transcribed the entire isolated RNA, so it sequenced expressed TCRB transcripts. The table came from immunoSEQ multiplex PCR; TCRdb's copy has only in-frame clones and leaves some out. The sample lists roughly 730,000 clones; 13% were seen once. General study points: Among all four CD4+ subsets, Type 1 diabetes patients had TCRB CDR3s that were moderately but significantly shorter.

The CDR3 is 14 amino acids. Germline V gene lookup returns CDR1 SGHTA and CDR2 FQGNSA. Deletions cut 5 bases from V and 7 bases from J, with 17 bases between. Sample: naive CD4+ T cells from blood. This receptor was taken from a man aged 18 to 30 with type 1 diabetes. The rearrangement joins TRBV7-2 to TRBJ2-5; tentatively, D is TRBD2 (7 bases). CDR3 residues: CASSPMQGRVTQYF. The DNA for the CDR3 is TGTGCCAGCAGCCCGATGCAGGGGAGGGTGACCCAGTACTTC.